The 23 T cell receptor beta chains presented below share a single source sample, sequenced in a study of T cells in Graves' hyperthyroidism and ophthalmopathy. The CDR3 regions of TCR beta were amplified from RNA transcripts. TCR CDR3 regions were first amplified by RT-PCR with HTBI primers. Using its own MiXCR run on the multiplex PCR reads, TCRdb lists one record per CDR3 protein. The sample carries around 290,000 distinct CDR3 sequences, roughly an eighth recorded once. Specimen: blood. All receptors derive from a woman aged 40 to 50 with Graves' hyperthyroidism.

There are many counts of this clonotype. V and J are TRBV7-8 and TRBJ2-5; D not certain. CDR1 is SGHVS, CDR2 FQNEAQ, per germline. This CDR3 comprises 13 residues. Between the trimmed V and J ends, which lost 3 bases and 5 bases, there was a span of 10 bases. The CDR3 DNA is TGTGCCAGCAGCTTTCTAGAGAGGGAGACCCAGTACTTC. As protein: CASSFLERETQYF.

On this clonotype: This may be a read error, as it is one base from a much larger clone. The chain has TRBV6-1 and TRBJ1-4; TRBD1 matches 7 bases. The J segment lost 6 bases and the V segment lost 4 bases, leaving 5 bases of the junction unmatched. The CDR3 sequence is 14 residues long. CDR1 is MNHNS, CDR2 SASEGT, per germline. The CDR3 coding sequence is TGTGCCAGCAGTGGGGGACAGAGATATGAAAAACTGTTTTTT. Its protein is CASSGGQRYEKLFF.

The CDR3 nucleotides read TGTGCCATCAGTGGCGGGGGAAACATTCAGTACTTC. Its protein product is CAISGGGNIQYF. The J gene is TRBJ2-4, the V gene TRBV10-3, with TRBD2 matching over 7 bases. J was trimmed by 6 bases and V by 4 bases; bases with no gene match: 0. Germline CDR1 and CDR2: ENHRY and SYGVKD. This CDR3 contains 12 residues.

This clonotype showed up many times. CDR3 in amino acids: CASRSDRSSYEQYF. The CDR3 DNA reads as TGTGCCAGCAGATCGGACAGGAGCTCCTACGAGCAGTACTTC. This chain joins TRBV28 and TRBJ2-7, with 7 bases lining up with TRBD1. V lost 6 bases, J lost 0 bases, and 5 bases stayed unmatched. This CDR3 spans 14 amino acids. The germline CDR1 and CDR2 sequences are MDHEN and SYDVKM.

In this sample, this clonotype turned up many times. J is TRBJ1-4 and V is TRBV4-1; tentative D call: TRBD1 (5 bases). Trimming stripped 4 bases from V and 0 bases from J, with 12 bases between. The CDR3 spans 16 residues. The germline V gene encodes CDR1 MGHRA and CDR2 YSYEKL. This CDR3 is CASSLGDGATNEKLFF. CDR3 nucleotide sequence: TGCGCCAGCAGCCTTGGGGACGGTGCAACTAATGAAAAACTGTTTTTT.

V and J are TRBV12-3 or TRBV12-4 and TRBJ2-1; 9 positions match TRBD2. This CDR3 has 13 amino acids. The junction had 6 bases not matched to a gene; V was cut back by 6 bases and J by 9 bases. The CDR3: CASRRTSEGEQFF. The CDR3 nucleotides read TGTGCCAGCAGACGGACTAGCGAAGGTGAGCAGTTCTTC.

V usage is TRBV14 and J usage is TRBJ2-5; 7 positions match TRBD1. CDR1 is SGHDN, CDR2 FVKESK, per germline. The CDR3 loop spans 15 amino acids. Trimming cost V 4 bases and J 2 bases; bases outside gene matches: 7. For the CDR3, the DNA is TGTGCCAGCAGCCGCGGACAGGTGGGGCAAGAGACCCAGTACTTC. Translated: CASSRGQVGQETQYF.

In its sample, this clonotype was seen many times. V is TRBV12-3 or TRBV12-4 and J is TRBJ2-7; D is possibly TRBD2 (6 bases). This CDR3 contains 15 residues. V was shortened by 7 bases and J by 2 bases, with 18 bases between the two germline ends. CDR3 residues: CASTLSWRDPYEQYF. The CDR3 DNA sequence: TGTGCCAGCACTCTCTCCTGGAGGGACCCCTACGAGCAGTACTTC.

Points on this clonotype: This may be a read error: a much more frequent sequence differs by one nucleotide. The J gene is TRBJ1-2, the V gene TRBV10-2, with a possible D match to TRBD1 (5 bases). Trimming shortened V by 11 bases and J by 5 bases, and 18 bases separated the two germline ends. The CDR3 spans 13 residues. Germline lookup yields CDR1 WSHSY and CDR2 SAAADI. This CDR3 reads CAARDGDRYGYTF. The DNA for the CDR3 is TGCGCCGCTCGGGACGGTGATAGGTATGGCTACACCTTC.

This clonotype was counted at least ten times. The chain has TRBV12-3 or TRBV12-4 and TRBJ2-1, with 7 bases lining up with TRBD2. V shed 2 bases, J shed 7 bases, and the junction held 14 bases outside the gene matches. The CDR3 has 17 residues. Here the CDR3 DNA reads TGTGCCAGCAGTTTAATAGGACTAGAGTATATAGGGAATGAGCAGTTCTTC. It codes for CASSLIGLEYIGNEQFF.

The chain carries TRBV7-9 and TRBJ2-3; TRBD2 matches 12 bases. CDR1 is SEHNR and CDR2 is FQNEAQ in the germline V gene (reference sequence). V shed 4 bases and J 3 bases; nucleotides not matched to a gene: 5. This CDR3 has 16 residues. Here the CDR3 DNA reads TGTGCCAGCAGCTCCGGACTAGCGGGACTGACAGATACGCAGTATTTT. It codes for CASSSGLAGLTDTQYF.

The V gene is TRBV3-1, the J gene TRBJ1-6; D is undetermined. Germline V lookup: CDR1 LGHDT, CDR2 YNNKEL (reference sequence). V was trimmed by 4 bases and J by 6 bases, leaving 4 bases between them. The CDR3 covers 12 residues. CDR3 nucleotides: TGTGCCAGCAGCCGCTTTAATTCACCCCTCCACTTT. It codes for CASSRFNSPLHF.

This clonotype was observed a handful of times. A much larger clone is a single base away; this may be a read error. This chain links TRBV2 with TRBJ2-5, with 7 bases that match TRBD2. The CDR3 is 13 residues long. CDR1 and CDR2 (germline): SNHLY, FYNNEI. For the CDR3, the DNA is TGTGCCAGCCAGGGAGGGCTCCAAGAGACCCAGTGCTTC. It translates to CASQGGLQETQCF. The entire variable domain, with the rest obtained from reference TRBV2 and TRBJ2-5, is as follows: EPEVTQTPSHQVTQMGQEVILRCVPISNHLYFYWYRQILGQKVEFLVSFYNNEISEKSEIFDDQFSVERPDGSNFTLKIRSTKLEDSAMYFCASQGGLQETQCFGPGTRLLVL.

This clonotype was recorded many times. This chain joins TRBV3-1 and TRBJ2-5, with 8 nucleotides matching TRBD2. The germline CDR1 and CDR2 sequences are LGHDT and YNNKEL (reference sequence). V was clipped by 0 bases and J by 4 bases; unmatched bases: 4. The CDR3 sequence is 15 residues long. The CDR3 nucleotides are TGTGCCAGCAGCCAAGATCTAGCGGGTCGAGAGACCCAGTACTTC. Residues: CASSQDLAGRETQYF.

This clonotype was detected ten times or more. The rearrangement uses TRBV11-2 and TRBJ2-2; a weak D match, TRBD2 (6 bases). Trimming took 5 bases from V and 7 from J, leaving 20 bases between them. The CDR3 consists of 16 residues. Per germline, CDR1 SGHAT and CDR2 FQNNGV. This CDR3 is CASSPPTGEMIGELFF. The CDR3 coding sequence is TGTGCCAGCAGCCCTCCGACGGGAGAAATGATCGGGGAGCTGTTTTTT.

In its sample, this clonotype was seen many times. The chain combines TRBV2 with TRBJ2-7; perhaps TRBD2 as D (5 bases). V lost 5 bases to trimming and J lost 3 bases, with 8 bases between them. From germline, CDR1 is SNHLY and CDR2 FYNNEI. The CDR3 spans 12 residues. The CDR3 sequence is CASSWENYEQYF. The CDR3, as DNA: TGTGCCAGCAGTTGGGAGAACTACGAGCAGTACTTC.

At least ten counts were recorded for this clonotype. The chain joins TRBV2 to TRBJ2-1; 11 bases agree with TRBD2. Looked up from germline, CDR1 is SNHLY and CDR2 is FYNNEI. The CDR3 spans 15 residues. Trimming cost V 6 bases and J 7 bases; bases outside gene matches: 8. The CDR3 sequence: CASREIAGGQNEQFF. The DNA of the CDR3 is TGTGCCAGCAGGGAAATAGCGGGAGGGCAGAATGAGCAGTTCTTC.

This clonotype appeared many times. V usage is TRBV18 and J usage is TRBJ2-3; D gene ambiguous. This CDR3 has 13 residues. From germline, CDR1 is KGHSH and CDR2 LQKENI. The V gene lost 2 bases and the J gene lost 4 bases, with 7 bases spanning the gap. CDR3 region: CASSPTAPDTQYF. CDR3 sequence (DNA): TGTGCCAGCTCACCAACGGCCCCAGATACGCAGTATTTT. Looking up the rest from reference TRBV18 and TRBJ2-3 gives the full variable domain: NAGVMQNPRHLVRRRGQEARLRCSPMKGHSHVYWYRQLPEEGLKFMVYLQKENIIDESGMPKERFSAEFPKEGPSILRIQQVVRGDSAAYFCASSPTAPDTQYFGPGTRLTVL.

This clonotype was recorded many times. The chain carries TRBV12-3 or TRBV12-4 and TRBJ1-3, with a possible D match to TRBD1 (6 bases). This CDR3 is 16 amino acids long. Trimming removed 4 bases from V and 0 bases from J, with 13 bases in between. The DNA of the CDR3 is TGTGCCAGCAGTTATGACAGGTGGACCTCTGGAAACACCATATATTTT. Amino acids: CASSYDRWTSGNTIYF.

This clonotype has a handful of counts. V gene TRBV6-5 combines with J gene TRBJ1-2; weak D call: TRBD1 (6 bases). Germline V gene sequence: CDR1 MNHEY, CDR2 SVGAGI. The CDR3 is 14 amino acids. V lost 1 base and J 8 bases, leaving 14 bases between the germline ends. The CDR3 nucleotides are TGTGCCAGCAGTTACTACAATCAGGGGCGCGGCTACACCTTC. Protein sequence: CASSYYNQGRGYTF.

Ten or more counts support this clonotype. V is TRBV7-2 and J is TRBJ2-3; no clear D. Germline loops: CDR1 SGHTA, CDR2 FQGNSA. CDR3 size: 13 residues. Trimming removed 2 bases at V and 3 bases at J, with 6 bases between. The CDR3 reads CASSLPITDTQYF. In DNA, the CDR3 is TGTGCCAGCAGCTTACCCATTACAGATACGCAGTATTTT.

This clonotype was seen ten or more times. In nucleotides, the CDR3 is TGTGCCAGCAGGGGGACAGCCTATGGCTACACCTTC. It translates to CASRGTAYGYTF. The chain links TRBV2 to TRBJ1-2; 7 bases are a match to TRBD1. The CDR3 is 12 residues long. Germline CDR1 reads SNHLY; CDR2 reads FYNNEI. V shed 6 bases and J 4 bases; nucleotides not matched to a gene: 2.

This clonotype was seen a few times. This chain uses TRBV25-1 with TRBJ2-7, with 9 bases fitting TRBD1. Germline trimming cut 8 bases from V and 6 bases from J; bases unmatched to any gene: 11. Germline CDR1 MGHDK, CDR2 SYGVNS. The CDR3 has 14 amino acids. CDR3 sequence (DNA): TGTGCCAGCGGTCACCCCGGGACAGGGATCGAGCAGTACTTC. This gives the protein CASGHPGTGIEQYF.